This note documents a single T cell receptor (beta chain) sequence. No antigen is known for it. The authors ran a second PCR of roughly 7 to 11 cycles using a sample-barcoded 5' primer and a J-beta primer mix. MiXCR was run by TCRdb on the 5' RACE reads, yielding one entry per CDR3 protein. Here the sample spans approximately 1.5 million distinct CDR3 sequences, around 35% being singletons. These data originate in a study of blood T cells in healthy people across ages. Study-wide points: TCR beta diversity per million T cells fell roughly linearly with age.

The V gene lost 1 base and the J gene lost 10 bases, with 11 bases spanning the gap. The germline V gene encodes CDR1 SEHNR and CDR2 FQNEAQ (reference sequence). This CDR3 region has 14 residues. V and J are TRBV7-9 and TRBJ1-6; no firm D call. The receptor's source is a woman in her 30s in good health. Sequences were obtained from blood. The CDR3 nucleotides read TGTGCCAGCAGCTTAGAGGGAAATGGATCACCCCTCCACTTT. It specifies CASSLEGNGSPLHF.